The T cell receptor beta chain under discussion was sequenced for a study of vaccination and CD4 T cells after COVID-19. Study-wide points: Looking at convalescent patients, a median approximately 86% of reactive clones were present only post-vaccination.

Cultured CD4+ T cell DNA underwent sequencing with the Oncomine TCR Beta short-read assay. A single record per CDR3 protein comes from TCRdb applying MiXCR to the PCR reads. The sample yields about 10,000 distinct CDR3 sequences, about 30% seen once. Treatment here: 10-day PBMC culture with coronavirus spike peptide pools or control peptides (ViraFEST assay). As to this clonotype: Its antigen remains unidentified.

The sequenced sample was CD4+ T cells from blood, cultured in vitro, obtained after SARS-CoV-2 vaccination. The receptor comes from a human donor who had recovered from COVID-19.

As DNA, the CDR3 is TGTGCCAGCAGTCTGGGACTAGCGGGCTCCAATGAGCAGTTCTTC. This codes for CASSLGLAGSNEQFF. The chain recombines TRBV6-1 with TRBJ2-1, with 12 positions matching TRBD2. Unmatched junction bases numbered 5, after V lost 5 bases and J lost 6 bases. Germline CDR1 reads MNHNS; CDR2 reads SASEGT. The CDR3 runs 15 residues.